This TCR beta chain was profiled in a study of vaccination effects on CD4 cells after COVID-19. As for this clone: Its antigen is currently unknown.

Before sequencing took place, the ViraFEST assay used viral peptide pools to expand antigen-specific CD4+ T cells. CD4+ T cells were isolated after roughly nine days of culture. Two doses of BNT162b2 or mRNA-1273 vaccine were administered to participants. Vaccine recipients had no previous SARS-CoV-2 infection; their nucleocapsid antibodies were negative. V gave up 2 bases and J gave up 10 bases, with 20 bases separating them. Germline CDR1 reads MNHNY; CDR2 reads SVGAGI (reference sequence). The CDR3 totals 16 residues. The protocol was immunoSEQ multiplex PCR, while the TCRdb copy is restricted to in-frame clones and leaves out a portion. The sample shows about 24,000 clones, around 70% of them seen only once.

The chain uses TRBV6-6 and TRBJ1-4; a possible D gene is TRBD1 (5 bases). The sequencing used CD4+ T cells from PBMCs cultured with SARS-CoV-2 spike peptides, collected after COVID-19 vaccination. The sequence derives from a human donor who received a COVID-19 vaccine. CDR3 in DNA: TGTGCCAGCAGTTACCCAGACAGAAGCTTGGTCGGAAAACTGTTTTTT. Its translation is CASSYPDRSLVGKLFF.